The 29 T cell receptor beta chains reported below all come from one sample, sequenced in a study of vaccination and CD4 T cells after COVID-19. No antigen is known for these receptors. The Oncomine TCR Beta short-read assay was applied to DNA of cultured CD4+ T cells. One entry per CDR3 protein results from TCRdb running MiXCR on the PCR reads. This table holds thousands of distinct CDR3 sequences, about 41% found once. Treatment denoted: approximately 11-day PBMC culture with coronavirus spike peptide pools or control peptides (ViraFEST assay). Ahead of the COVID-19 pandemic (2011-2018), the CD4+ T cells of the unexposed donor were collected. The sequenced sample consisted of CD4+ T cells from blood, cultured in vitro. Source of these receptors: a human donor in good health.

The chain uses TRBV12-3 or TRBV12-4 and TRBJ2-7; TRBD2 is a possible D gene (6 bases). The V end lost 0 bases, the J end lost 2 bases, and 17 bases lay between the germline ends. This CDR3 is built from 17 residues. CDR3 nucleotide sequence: TGTGCCAGCAGTTTAGCCCGGGGAGGTGACAGAGCCTACGAGCAGTACTTC. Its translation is CASSLARGGDRAYEQYF.

In nucleotides, the CDR3 is TGTGCCAGCGCCAGGGAAGTCAATGGCTACACCTTC. Translating it yields CASAREVNGYTF. The genes are TRBV12-3 or TRBV12-4 and TRBJ1-2; D perhaps matches TRBD1 (5 bases). The CDR3 has 12 amino acids. Trimming removed 8 bases at V and 6 bases at J, with 13 bases between.

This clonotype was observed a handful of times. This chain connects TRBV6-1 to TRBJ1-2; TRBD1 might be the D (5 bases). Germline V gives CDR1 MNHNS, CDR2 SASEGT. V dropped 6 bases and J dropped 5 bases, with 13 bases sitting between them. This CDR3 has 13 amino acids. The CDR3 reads CASRMSQDYGYTF. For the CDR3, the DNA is TGTGCCAGCAGAATGTCACAGGATTATGGCTACACCTTC.

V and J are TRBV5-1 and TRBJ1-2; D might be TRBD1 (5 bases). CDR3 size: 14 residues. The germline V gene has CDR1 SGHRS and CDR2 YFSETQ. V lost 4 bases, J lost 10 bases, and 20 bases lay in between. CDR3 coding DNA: TGCGCCAGCAGCCCTGGAGCCAGGGATTTGGCCTACACCTTC. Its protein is CASSPGARDLAYTF.

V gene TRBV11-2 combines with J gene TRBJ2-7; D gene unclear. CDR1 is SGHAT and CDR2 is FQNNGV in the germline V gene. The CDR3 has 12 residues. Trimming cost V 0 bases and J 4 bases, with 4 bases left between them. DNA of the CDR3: TGTGCCAGCAGCTTAGACAGGTACGAGCAGTACTTC. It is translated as CASSLDRYEQYF.

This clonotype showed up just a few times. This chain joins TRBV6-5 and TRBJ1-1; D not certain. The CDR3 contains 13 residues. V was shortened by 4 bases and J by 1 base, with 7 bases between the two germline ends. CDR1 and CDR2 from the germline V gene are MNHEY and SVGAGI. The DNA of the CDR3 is TGTGCCAGCAGTTTCGGCGGGAACACTGAAGCTTTCTTT. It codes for CASSFGGNTEAFF.

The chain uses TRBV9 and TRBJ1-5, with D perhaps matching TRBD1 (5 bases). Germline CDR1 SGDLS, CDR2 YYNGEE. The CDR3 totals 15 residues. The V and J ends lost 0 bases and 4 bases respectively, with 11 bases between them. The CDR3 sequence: CASSVGGQMNQPQHF. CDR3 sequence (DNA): TGTGCCAGCAGCGTAGGAGGACAAATGAATCAGCCCCAGCATTTT.

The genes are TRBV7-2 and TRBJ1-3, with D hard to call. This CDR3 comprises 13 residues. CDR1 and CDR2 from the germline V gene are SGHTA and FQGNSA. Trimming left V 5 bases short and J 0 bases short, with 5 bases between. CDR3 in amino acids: CASSRYSGNTIYF. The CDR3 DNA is TGTGCCAGCAGCCGCTACTCTGGAAACACCATATATTTT.

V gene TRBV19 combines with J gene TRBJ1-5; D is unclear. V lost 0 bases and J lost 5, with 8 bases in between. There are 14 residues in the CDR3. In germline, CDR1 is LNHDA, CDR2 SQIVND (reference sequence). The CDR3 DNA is TGTGCCAGTAGTATAGAAGCGGAGCATCAGCCCCAGCATTTT. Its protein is CASSIEAEHQPQHF.

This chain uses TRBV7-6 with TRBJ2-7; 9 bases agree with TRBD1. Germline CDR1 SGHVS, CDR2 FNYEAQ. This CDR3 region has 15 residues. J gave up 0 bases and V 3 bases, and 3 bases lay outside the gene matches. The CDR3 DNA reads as TGTGCCAGCAGCTTGGACAGGGGCCTCTCCTACGAGCAGTACTTC. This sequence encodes CASSLDRGLSYEQYF. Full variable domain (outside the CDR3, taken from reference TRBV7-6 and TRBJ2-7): GAGVSQSPRYKVTKRGQDVALRCDPISGHVSLYWYRQALGQGPEFLTYFNYEAQQDKSGLPNDRFSAERPEGSISTLTIQRTEQRDSAMYRCASSLDRGLSYEQYFGPGTRLTVT.

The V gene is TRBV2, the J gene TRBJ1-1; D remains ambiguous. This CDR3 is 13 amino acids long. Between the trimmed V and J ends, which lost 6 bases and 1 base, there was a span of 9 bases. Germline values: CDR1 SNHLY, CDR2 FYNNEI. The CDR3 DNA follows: TGTGCCAGCAGGCCGGAAAGGAACACTGAAGCTTTCTTT. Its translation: CASRPERNTEAFF.

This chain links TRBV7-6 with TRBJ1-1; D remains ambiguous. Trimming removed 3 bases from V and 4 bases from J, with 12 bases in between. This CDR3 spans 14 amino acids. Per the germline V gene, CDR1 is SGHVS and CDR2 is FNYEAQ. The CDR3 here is CASSLGNEGTEAFF. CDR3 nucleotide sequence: TGTGCCAGCAGCTTGGGGAACGAGGGCACTGAAGCTTTCTTT.

The CDR3 is CASHPLGQSLAKNIQYF. CDR3 sequence (DNA): TGTGCCAGCCACCCCCTGGGGCAAAGTTTAGCCAAAAACATTCAGTACTTC. The chain is built from TRBV27 and TRBJ2-4; a possible D gene is TRBD1 (5 bases). CDR3 size: 17 residues. V shed 8 bases and J shed 0 bases, with 20 bases lying between them. CDR1 and CDR2 from the germline V gene are MNHEY and SMNVEV (reference sequence).

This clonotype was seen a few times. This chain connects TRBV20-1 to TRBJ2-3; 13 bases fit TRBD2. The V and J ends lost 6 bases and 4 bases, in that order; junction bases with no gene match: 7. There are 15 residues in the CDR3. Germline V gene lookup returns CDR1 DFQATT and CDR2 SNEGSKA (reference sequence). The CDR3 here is CSAQTSGGASDTQYF. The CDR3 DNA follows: TGCAGTGCGCAAACTAGCGGGGGGGCCTCAGATACGCAGTATTTT.

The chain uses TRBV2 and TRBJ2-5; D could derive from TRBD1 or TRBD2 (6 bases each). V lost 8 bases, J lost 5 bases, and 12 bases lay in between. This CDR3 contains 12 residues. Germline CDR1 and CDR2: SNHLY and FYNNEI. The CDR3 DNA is TGTGCCAGCGGAGGGGGATCGGAGACCCAGTACTTC. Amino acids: CASGGGSETQYF.

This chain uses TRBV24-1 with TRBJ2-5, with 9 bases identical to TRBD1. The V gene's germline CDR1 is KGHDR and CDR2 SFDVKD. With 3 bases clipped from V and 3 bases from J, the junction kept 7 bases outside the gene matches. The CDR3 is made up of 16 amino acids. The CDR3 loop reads CATSDTGTGPKETQYF. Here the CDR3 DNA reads TGTGCCACCAGTGATACCGGGACAGGGCCTAAAGAGACCCAGTACTTC.

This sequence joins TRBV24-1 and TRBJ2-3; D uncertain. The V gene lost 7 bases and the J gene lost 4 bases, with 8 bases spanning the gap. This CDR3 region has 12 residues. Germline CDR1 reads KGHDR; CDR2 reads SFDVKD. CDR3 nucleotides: TGTGCCACCAGCGAAAACTCAGATACGCAGTATTTT. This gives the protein CATSENSDTQYF.

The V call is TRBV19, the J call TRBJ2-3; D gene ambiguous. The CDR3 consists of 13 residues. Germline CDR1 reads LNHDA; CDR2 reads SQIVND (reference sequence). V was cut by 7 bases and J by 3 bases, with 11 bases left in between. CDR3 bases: TGTGCCAGTACATACACCGCTACAGATACGCAGTATTTT. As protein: CASTYTATDTQYF.

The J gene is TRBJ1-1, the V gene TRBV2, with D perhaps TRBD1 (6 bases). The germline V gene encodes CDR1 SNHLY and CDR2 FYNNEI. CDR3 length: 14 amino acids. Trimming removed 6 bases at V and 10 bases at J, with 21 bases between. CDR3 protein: CASSAEEGVWRAFF. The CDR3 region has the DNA TGTGCCAGCAGCGCCGAGGAGGGGGTCTGGCGAGCTTTCTTT. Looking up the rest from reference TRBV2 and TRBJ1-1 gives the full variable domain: EPEVTQTPSHQVTQMGQEVILRCVPISNHLYFYWYRQILGQKVEFLVSFYNNEISEKSEIFDDQFSVERPDGSNFTLKIRSTKLEDSAMYFCASSAEEGVWRAFFGQGTRLTVV.

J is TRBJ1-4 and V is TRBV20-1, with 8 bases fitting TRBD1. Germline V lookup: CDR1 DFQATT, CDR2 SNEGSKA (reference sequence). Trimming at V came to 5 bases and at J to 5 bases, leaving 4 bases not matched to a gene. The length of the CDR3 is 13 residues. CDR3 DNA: TGCAGTGCTCCTCAGGGGGCGAATGAAAAACTGTTTTTT. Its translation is CSAPQGANEKLFF.

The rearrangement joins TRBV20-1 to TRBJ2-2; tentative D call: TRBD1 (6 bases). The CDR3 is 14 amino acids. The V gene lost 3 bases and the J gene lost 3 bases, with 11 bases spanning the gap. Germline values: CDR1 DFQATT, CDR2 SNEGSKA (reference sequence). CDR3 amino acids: CSASRNRDTGELFF. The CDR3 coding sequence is TGCAGTGCTAGTCGCAACAGGGACACCGGGGAGCTGTTTTTT.

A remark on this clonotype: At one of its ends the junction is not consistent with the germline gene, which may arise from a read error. CDR3: CASSYSRAGGYEQYF. The CDR3 nucleotides are TGTGCCAGCAGTTACTCGAGGGCAGGGGGTTACGAGCAGTACTTC. The chain carries TRBV10-3 and TRBJ2-7; the match to TRBD1 covers 7 bases. The length of the CDR3 is 15 residues. The V gene's germline CDR1 is ENHRY and CDR2 SYGVKD.

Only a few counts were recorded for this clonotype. The CDR3 loop reads CASSLVGQTEAFF. CDR3 nucleotides: TGTGCCAGCAGCTTAGTAGGGCAGACTGAAGCTTTCTTT. The rearrangement uses TRBV11-2 and TRBJ1-1; D is unclear. The V gene's germline CDR1 is SGHAT and CDR2 FQNNGV. V was cut by 1 base and J by 5 bases, with 8 bases left in between. The CDR3 covers 13 residues.

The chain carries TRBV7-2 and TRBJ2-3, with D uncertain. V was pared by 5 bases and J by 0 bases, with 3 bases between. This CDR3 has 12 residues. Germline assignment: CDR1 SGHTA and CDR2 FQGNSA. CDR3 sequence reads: CASSQSTDTQYF. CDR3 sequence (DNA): TGTGCCAGCAGCCAGAGCACAGATACGCAGTATTTT.

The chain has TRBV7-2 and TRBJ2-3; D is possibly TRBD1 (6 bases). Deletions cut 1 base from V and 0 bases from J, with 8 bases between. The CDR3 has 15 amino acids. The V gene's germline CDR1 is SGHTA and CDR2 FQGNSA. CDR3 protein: CASSLGGPSTDTQYF. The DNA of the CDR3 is TGTGCCAGCAGCTTAGGGGGGCCGAGCACAGATACGCAGTATTTT.

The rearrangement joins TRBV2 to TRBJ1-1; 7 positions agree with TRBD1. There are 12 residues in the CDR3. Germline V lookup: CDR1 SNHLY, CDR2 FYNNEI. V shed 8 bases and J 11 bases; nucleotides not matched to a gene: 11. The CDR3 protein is CASHVIQGTAFF. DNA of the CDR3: TGTGCCAGCCACGTAATACAGGGGACGGCTTTCTTT.

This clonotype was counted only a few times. CDR3 nucleotides: TGTGCCAGCAGCCCAGGCTGGGCAGGGCCCACTGAAGCTTTCTTT. Protein product: CASSPGWAGPTEAFF. V is TRBV7-9 and J is TRBJ1-1; the D gene is possibly TRBD1 (5 bases). Germline V gives CDR1 SEHNR, CDR2 FQNEAQ (reference sequence). The CDR3 contains 15 residues. Trimming stripped 5 bases from V and 4 bases from J, with 17 bases between.

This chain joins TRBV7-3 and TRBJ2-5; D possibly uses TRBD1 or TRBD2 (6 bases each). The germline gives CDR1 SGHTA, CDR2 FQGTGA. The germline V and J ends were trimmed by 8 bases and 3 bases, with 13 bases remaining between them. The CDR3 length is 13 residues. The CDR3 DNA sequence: TGTGCCAGCGGTTGGGGGGCGAAAGAGACCCAGTACTTC. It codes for CASGWGAKETQYF.

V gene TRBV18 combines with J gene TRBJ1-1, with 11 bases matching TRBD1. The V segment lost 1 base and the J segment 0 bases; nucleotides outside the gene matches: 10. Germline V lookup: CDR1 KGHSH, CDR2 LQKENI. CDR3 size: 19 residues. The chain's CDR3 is CASSPHQGTGGRMNTEAFF. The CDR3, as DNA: TGTGCCAGCTCACCACACCAGGGGACAGGGGGTCGAATGAACACTGAAGCTTTCTTT.